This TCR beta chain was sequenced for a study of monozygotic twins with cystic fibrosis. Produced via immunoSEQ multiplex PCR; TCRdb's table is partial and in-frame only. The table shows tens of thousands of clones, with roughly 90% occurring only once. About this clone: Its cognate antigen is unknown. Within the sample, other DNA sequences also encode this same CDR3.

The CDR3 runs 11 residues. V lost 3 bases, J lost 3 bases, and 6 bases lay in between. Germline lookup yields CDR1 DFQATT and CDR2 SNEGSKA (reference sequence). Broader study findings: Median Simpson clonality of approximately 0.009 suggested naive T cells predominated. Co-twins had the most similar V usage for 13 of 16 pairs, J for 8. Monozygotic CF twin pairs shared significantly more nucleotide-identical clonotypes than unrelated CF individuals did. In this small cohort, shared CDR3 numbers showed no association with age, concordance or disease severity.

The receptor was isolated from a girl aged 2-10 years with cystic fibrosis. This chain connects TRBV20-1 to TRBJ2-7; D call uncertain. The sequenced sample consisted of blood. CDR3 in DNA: TGCAGTGCTAGTGATAGCTACGAGCAGTACTTC. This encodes CSASDSYEQYF.